The entry below describes one T cell receptor (beta chain). V lost 7 bases to trimming and J lost 1 base, with 8 bases between them. This CDR3 is 13 amino acids long. CDR1 and CDR2 (germline): SNHLY, FYNNEI. This record comes from a study of blood T cell repertoires in COVID-19. Study-level background: From the United States, Italy and Spain came samples of acute and convalescent COVID-19.

Original processing methods: How many nucleated cells were present was estimated from reference gene primer amplification. Profiling relied on immunoSEQ multiplex PCR, and the TCRdb table lists in-frame clones only, not all of them. The DNA was the basis for D and trimming; V, J and clone size are from that table. The sample contains about 70,000 clones, 88% of which appear only once. The clonotype originates from a human donor in a cohort sampled during active COVID-19. Source material: peripheral blood. J is TRBJ1-5 and V is TRBV2, with D uncertain. CDR3 loop: CASTTESNQPQHF. In nucleotides, the CDR3 is TGTGCCAGCACTACAGAGAGCAATCAGCCCCAGCATTTT. The full variable domain, rest sourced from reference TRBV2 and TRBJ1-5, is EPEVTQTPSHQVTQMGQEVILRCVPISNHLYFYWYRQILGQKVEFLVSFYNNEISEKSEIFDDQFSVERPDGSNFTLKIRSTKLEDSAMYFCASTTESNQPQHFGDGTRLSIL.